The 19 T cell receptor beta chains given below trace back to one sample, sequenced in a study of Ad26.COV2.S vaccination and SARS-CoV-2 variants. Profiling relied on immunoSEQ multiplex PCR, and the TCRdb table lists in-frame clones only, not all of them. Altogether about 350,000 clones are present, approximately 86% being singletons, with the ten largest covering 9.5% to 12%. As for treatment: roughly 20 received Ad26.COV2.S at low or high dose, single or two shots; 5 received placebo; per-sample allocation not given. Each sample was drawn 63 days after the first injection (of vaccine or placebo). The sample consisted of peripheral blood, taken in a trial of Ad26.COV2.S vaccine versus placebo. These receptors were obtained from a person aged 18-60 years who received the Ad26.COV2.S COVID-19 vaccine or a placebo.

This clone appeared once. The rearrangement joins TRBV19 to TRBJ2-7; D unclear. CDR1 is LNHDA and CDR2 is SQIVND in the germline V gene (reference sequence). The CDR3 runs to 13 residues. V lost 4 bases, J lost 3 bases, and 10 bases lay in between. The CDR3 loop is CASSTVASYEQYF. In DNA form, the CDR3 reads TGTGCCAGTAGTACGGTGGCTAGCTACGAGCAGTACTTC.

The rearrangement uses TRBV5-1 and TRBJ2-7; no definite D call. The CDR3 is 15 residues long. Germline V gene lookup returns CDR1 SGHRS and CDR2 YFSETQ. V dropped 0 bases and J dropped 0 bases, with 10 bases sitting between them. The CDR3 region has the DNA TGCGCCAGCAGCTTGGCCCCCACAAACTCCTACGAGCAGTACTTC. Protein product: CASSLAPTNSYEQYF.

The rearrangement uses TRBV19 and TRBJ1-1; D remains ambiguous. The ends were cut back, 4 bases at V and 0 bases at J, with 6 bases in the middle. This CDR3 spans 13 amino acids. Looked up from germline, CDR1 is LNHDA and CDR2 is SQIVND (reference sequence). The CDR3, as DNA: TGTGCCAGTAGTAGTCCTGTGAACACTGAAGCTTTCTTT. Translating gives CASSSPVNTEAFF.

The chain joins TRBV7-9 to TRBJ1-4; D gene ambiguous. V was trimmed by 5 bases and J by 0 bases, leaving 7 bases between them. The germline gives CDR1 SEHNR, CDR2 FQNEAQ (reference sequence). This CDR3 has 14 amino acids. The CDR3 region is CASSDKATNEKLFF. The CDR3, as DNA: TGTGCCAGCAGCGACAAAGCAACTAATGAAAAACTGTTTTTT.

The rearrangement uses TRBV4-1 and TRBJ1-6, with a tentative D call TRBD1 (5 bases). CDR1 and CDR2 (germline): MGHRA, YSYEKL. V was cut by 0 bases and J by 7 bases, with 13 bases left in between. This CDR3 comprises 16 residues. The chain's CDR3 is CASSQEGYRTNSPLHF. The DNA for the CDR3 is TGCGCCAGCAGCCAAGAGGGGTACAGGACGAATTCACCCCTCCACTTT.

This chain uses TRBV2 with TRBJ2-1; 8 nucleotides line up with TRBD2. Germline CDR1 reads SNHLY; CDR2 reads FYNNEI. CDR3 size: 13 residues. J was trimmed by 4 bases and V by 7 bases; bases with no gene match: 3. The CDR3 sequence is CASTAGVYNEQFF. The CDR3 DNA is TGTGCCAGCACAGCGGGGGTTTACAATGAGCAGTTCTTC.

This chain uses TRBV4-2 with TRBJ1-5; no definite D call. Germline-derived CDR1 and CDR2 are LGHNA and YNFKEQ. V was clipped by 0 bases and J by 4 bases, with 13 bases between them. The CDR3 totals 16 residues. The CDR3 loop is CASSQEKQLGNQPQHF. As DNA, the CDR3 is TGTGCCAGCAGCCAAGAGAAGCAACTGGGAAATCAGCCCCAGCATTTT.

The rearrangement joins TRBV14 to TRBJ1-1; tentatively, D is TRBD1 (5 bases). CDR1 and CDR2 from the germline V gene are SGHDN and FVKESK. Trimming stripped 3 bases from V and 5 bases from J, with 16 bases between. CDR3 size: 15 residues. For the CDR3, the DNA is TGTGCCAGCAGCCAGAGCCAGGGATTTAGGACTGAAGCTTTCTTT. This codes for CASSQSQGFRTEAFF.

The chain employs TRBV7-2 and TRBJ2-6; no clear D gene. Trimming removed 2 bases from V and 2 bases from J, with 7 bases in between. This CDR3 has 15 residues. Germline V gives CDR1 SGHTA, CDR2 FQGNSA. CDR3 amino acids: CASSLSGPGANVLTF. CDR3 DNA sequence: TGTGCCAGCAGCTTATCCGGGCCTGGGGCCAACGTCCTGACTTTC.

CDR3 region: CASSPGQGETQYF. CDR3 nucleotide sequence: TGTGCCAGCAGTCCGGGACAGGGAGAGACCCAGTACTTC. This rearrangement joins TRBV6-5 to TRBJ2-5; 9 nucleotides align to TRBD1. The CDR3 runs to 13 residues. CDR1 MNHEY and CDR2 SVGAGI come from the germline V gene. J gave up 4 bases and V 5 bases, and 2 bases lay outside the gene matches.

The chain couples TRBV7-2 to TRBJ1-5; D not resolved. This CDR3 spans 15 amino acids. V was pared by 1 base and J by 0 bases, with 7 bases between. In germline, CDR1 is SGHTA, CDR2 FQGNSA. The CDR3 loop reads CASSLGSHSNQPQHF. The CDR3 DNA follows: TGTGCCAGCAGCTTAGGCTCCCATAGCAATCAGCCCCAGCATTTT.

This chain connects TRBV2 to TRBJ1-5, with 8 nucleotides matching TRBD1. CDR1 is SNHLY and CDR2 is FYNNEI in the germline V gene. This CDR3 spans 19 amino acids. V shed 2 bases, J shed 0 bases, and the junction held 12 bases outside the gene matches. Written as DNA, the CDR3 is TGTGCCAGCAGTGAAACCGGGACAGGCGCTATTTATAGCAATCAGCCCCAGCATTTT. Translation gives CASSETGTGAIYSNQPQHF. Filled out from reference TRBV2 and TRBJ1-5, the complete variable domain reads EPEVTQTPSHQVTQMGQEVILRCVPISNHLYFYWYRQILGQKVEFLVSFYNNEISEKSEIFDDQFSVERPDGSNFTLKIRSTKLEDSAMYFCASSETGTGAIYSNQPQHFGDGTRLSIL.

The CDR3 protein is CASKGQGNTGELFF. CDR3 coding DNA: TGTGCCTCGAAGGGACAGGGCAACACCGGGGAGCTGTTTTTT. This sequence joins TRBV2 and TRBJ2-2, with 9 nucleotides matching TRBD1. Per the germline V gene, CDR1 is SNHLY and CDR2 is FYNNEI. The CDR3 runs 14 residues. V shed 11 bases and J 2 bases; nucleotides not matched to a gene: 6.

This sequence joins TRBV28 and TRBJ1-4, with D perhaps matching TRBD1 (5 bases). V gave up 6 bases and J gave up 0 bases, with 11 bases separating them. The CDR3 consists of 15 residues. The germline V gene encodes CDR1 MDHEN and CDR2 SYDVKM. This CDR3 is CASSSTGATNEKLFF. The CDR3 nucleotides are TGTGCCAGCAGCTCCACGGGGGCAACTAATGAAAAACTGTTTTTT.

This clone occurred once. This chain links TRBV4-3 with TRBJ1-5; 7 positions agree with TRBD1. Germline loops: CDR1 LGHNA, CDR2 YSLEER. The CDR3 spans 15 residues. J lost 5 bases, V lost 1 base, and 5 bases had no gene match. The CDR3 here is CASSQARTGYQPQHF. Here the CDR3 DNA reads TGCGCCAGCAGCCAAGCGAGGACAGGTTATCAGCCCCAGCATTTT.

The chain has TRBV18 and TRBJ2-1, with 11 bases fitting TRBD2. The CDR3 runs to 14 residues. Trimming removed 6 bases from V and 7 bases from J; junction bases left unmatched: 5. Germline lookup yields CDR1 KGHSH and CDR2 LQKENI. In DNA form, the CDR3 reads TGTGCCAGCTCCGGGACTAGCGGTGGAAATGAGCAGTTCTTC. Its translation is CASSGTSGGNEQFF.

The V and J genes are TRBV5-1 and TRBJ2-7, with a weak D call TRBD1 (6 bases). This CDR3 has 15 amino acids. V lost 3 bases and J 4 bases, leaving 17 bases between the germline ends. The germline gives CDR1 SGHRS, CDR2 YFSETQ. The CDR3 bases are TGCGCCAGCAGCTCCGGGGCAGGGGTACGGTACGAGCAGTACTTC. Protein sequence: CASSSGAGVRYEQYF.

As to this clone: At one end the junction does not follow the germline gene, possibly because of a read error. The J gene is TRBJ2-7, the V gene TRBV11-3, with no clear D. Germline V gene sequence: CDR1 SGHNT, CDR2 YENEEA. The length of the CDR3 is 8 residues. This CDR3 is CASSLEWF. Written as DNA, the CDR3 is TGTGCCAGCAGCTTAGAGTGGTTC.

The V and J genes are TRBV18 and TRBJ2-3; 7 nucleotides match TRBD2. The CDR3 consists of 19 residues. V lost 0 bases, J lost 2 bases, and 14 bases stayed unmatched. Germline V gene lookup returns CDR1 KGHSH and CDR2 LQKENI. The CDR3 DNA is TGTGCCAGCTCACCACCGAGTGGCGGGAGCCCCCTCACCACAGATACGCAGTATTTT. Its protein is CASSPPSGGSPLTTDTQYF.